Listed below are T cell receptor beta chains from one sample, sequenced in a study of T-cell memory formation after mild COVID-19. One entry per CDR3 protein results from TCRdb running MiXCR on the 5' RACE reads. In the table there are around 530,000 distinct CDR3 sequences, 20% to 25% of which are singletons. What was sequenced was PBMCs or a T cell subset sorted from them (not recorded which). The receptors come from an adult woman who had mild COVID-19 (a few samples of this study predate the infection). Cell type and time point are not known. The CDR3 runs from the conserved cysteine through the conserved F or W. The D gene is left open where the match is weak. The listing skips clone size in some rows; elsewhere it reads once, few, many or a size class.

>17|TRBJ1-2|TRBV9|TRBD1|-
TGTGCCAGCAGCGACCGATCCCGGGACAGGGGGCGCGATGGCTACACCTTC
CASSDRSRDRGRDGYTF
>14|TRBJ2-1|TRBV7-9|-|-
TGTGCCAGCAGCCACTCTCTGGGGTACAATGAGCAGTTCTTC
CASSHSLGYNEQFF
>15|TRBJ2-7|TRBV30|-|many
TGTGCCTGGTCCCTGGGGGTCCAGAGCTCCTACGAGCAGTACTTC
CAWSLGVQSSYEQYF
>13|TRBJ2-7|TRBV10-3|-|-
TGTGCCACCGAGGGGGGGGATTCCTACGAGCAGTACTTC
CATEGGDSYEQYF
>17|TRBJ1-6|TRBV5-1|-|many
TGCGCCAGCAGCCGACAGGAGTCGAGCTCCTATAATTCACCCCTCCACTTT
CASSRQESSSYNSPLHF
>14|TRBJ2-7|TRBV27|-|-
TGTGCCAGCACTCGAAGGACGGGATACTACGAGCAGTACTTC
CASTRRTGYYEQYF
>14|TRBJ2-5|TRBV7-2|TRBD2|few
TGTGCCGCAGGGACTAGGGGCTCAGAAGAGACCCAGTACTTC
CAAGTRGSEETQYF
>15|TRBJ2-2|TRBV12-3/TRBV12-4|-|-
TGTGCCAGCAGTTCGGGGCGTCGGTCGGCCGGGGAGCTGTTTTTT
CASSSGRRSAGELFF
>15|TRBJ2-1|TRBV18|TRBD1|few
TGTGCCAGCTCACCGACAGGGAGATCCTACAATGAGCAGTTCTTC
CASSPTGRSYNEQFF
>14|TRBJ2-1|TRBV12-3/TRBV12-4|TRBD2|-
TGTGCCAGCTCAAGCGGGGGTCCCTACAATGAGCAGTTCTTC
CASSSGGPYNEQFF
>16|TRBJ2-1|TRBV14|TRBD2|-
TGTGCCAGCAGCCCCCTGACTAGCGGGGGTTACAATGAGCAGTTCTTC
CASSPLTSGGYNEQFF
>12|TRBJ1-1|TRBV12-3/TRBV12-4|-|few
TGTGCCAGCACCGGGGAGAACACTGAAGCTTTCTTT
CASTGENTEAFF
>14|TRBJ2-2|TRBV6-1|-|few
TGTGCCAGCAGTGACCAGGGGAACACCGGGGAGCTGTTTTTT
CASSDQGNTGELFF
>15|TRBJ2-5|TRBV7-8|-|-
TGTGCCAGCAGCTTAGGGTTGACAGTTGAAGAGACCCAGTACTTC
CASSLGLTVEETQYF
>13|TRBJ2-7|TRBV20-1|-|few
TGCAGTGCTAGGAGGCCTAGCGCGTACGAGCAGTACTTC
CSARRPSAYEQYF
>16|TRBJ1-1|TRBV24-1|-|-
TGTGCCAACAGTGATTTGGGCTACAGAGCTGCTCCTGAAGCTTTCTTT
CANSDLGYRAAPEAFF
>15|TRBJ2-3|TRBV12-3/TRBV12-4|-|-
TGTGCCAGCCGAAGTTCGGCGGGGATCACAGATACGCAGTATTTT
CASRSSAGITDTQYF
>13|TRBJ2-7|TRBV29-1|-|-
TGCAGCGTTGAAGATGAGGACAGAGACGAGCAGTACTTC
CSVEDEDRDEQYF
>15|TRBJ2-2|TRBV6-5|-|few
TGTGCCAGCGGCCTTAACACGGGGAACACCGGGGAGCTGTTTTTT
CASGLNTGNTGELFF
>16|TRBJ2-7|TRBV6-6|-|few
TGTGCCAGCAGTTACTCGATTGCACAAAGGGGCGGAGAGCAGTACTTC
CASSYSIAQRGGEQYF
>14|TRBJ2-7|TRBV3-1|TRBD2|-
TGTGCCAGCAGTCTGACTAGCGAGGGCTACGAGCAGTACTTC
CASSLTSEGYEQYF
>18|TRBJ2-2|TRBV27|TRBD2|many
TGTGCCAGCAGTATGCCGGGACTAGCGGGAGGAGGGACCGGGGAGCTGTTTTTT
CASSMPGLAGGGTGELFF
>14|TRBJ2-7|TRBV7-6|TRBD2|few
TGTGCCAGCAGCTCCTGGACTAGCGGTCCCGAGCAGTACTTC
CASSSWTSGPEQYF
>14|TRBJ2-7|TRBV5-1|-|few
TGCGCCAGCAGCTTGACTGCAGGGGTACGCGAGCAGTACTTC
CASSLTAGVREQYF
>16|TRBJ2-1|TRBV29-1|-|few
TGCAGCGTTGTGGGAGGCCCAAGGAGCTCCTACAATGAGCAGTTCTTC
CSVVGGPRSSYNEQFF
>12|TRBJ2-7|TRBV20-1|-|few
TGCAGTGCTAGTTATTATTCGGGGGAGCAGTACTTC
CSASYYSGEQYF
>15|TRBJ1-4|TRBV12-3/TRBV12-4|-|few
TGTGCCAGCAGTTTTATCGGGTCAACTAATGAAAAACTGTTTTTT
CASSFIGSTNEKLFF
>15|TRBJ2-1|TRBV5-6|TRBD1|-
TGTGCCAGCAGCTCCACCGGGACAGGGGGCCGCGAGCAGTTCTTC
CASSSTGTGGREQFF
>16|TRBJ2-7|TRBV5-1|TRBD2|few
TGCGCCAGCAGCTTGGGACTAGCGGGAGTAAAAGGCGAGCAGTACTTC
CASSLGLAGVKGEQYF
>15|TRBJ2-3|TRBV7-3|-|few
TGTGCCAGCAGCTTAGAACATACACGCACAGATACGCAGTATTTT
CASSLEHTRTDTQYF
>14|TRBJ2-1|TRBV12-3/TRBV12-4|-|-
TGTGCCAGCAGTTTACCAGGGACCCACAATGAGCAGTTCTTC
CASSLPGTHNEQFF
>14|TRBJ2-5|TRBV29-1|-|-
TGCAGCGTTGAAGTTGTTCAGGGTCTCAAGACCCAGTACTTC
CSVEVVQGLKTQYF
>15|TRBJ2-2|TRBV3-1|-|few
TGTGCCAGCAGCCAAGTCTTGGGCCTGACCGGGGAGCTGTTTTTT
CASSQVLGLTGELFF
>14|TRBJ1-1|TRBV7-9|-|-
TGTGCCAGCAGCCCGGAGGGGGGGCTCACTGAAGCTTTCTTT
CASSPEGGLTEAFF
>14|TRBJ2-1|TRBV4-1|-|few
TGCGCCAGCAGCCAAGATTGGACGGACCCTGAGCAGTTCTTC
CASSQDWTDPEQFF
>14|TRBJ2-7|TRBV2|TRBD1|few
TGTGCCAGCAGTGAGACAGGGATACCCTACGAGCAGTACTTC
CASSETGIPYEQYF
>17|TRBJ2-3|TRBV5-1|TRBD2|-
TGCGCCAGCAGCTTGGGAAGCCTAGCGGGGGTCACAGATACGCAGTATTTT
CASSLGSLAGVTDTQYF
>17|TRBJ2-7|TRBV5-1|TRBD1|few
TGCGCCAGCAGCTCTATTCGGACAGGGAGCCTCTCCTACGAGCAGTACTTC
CASSSIRTGSLSYEQYF
>19|TRBJ1-2|TRBV7-9|-|-
TGTGCCAGCAGCTTAGCGGATGGACACCGAATAGCTGGGAACTATGGCTACACCTTC
CASSLADGHRIAGNYGYTF